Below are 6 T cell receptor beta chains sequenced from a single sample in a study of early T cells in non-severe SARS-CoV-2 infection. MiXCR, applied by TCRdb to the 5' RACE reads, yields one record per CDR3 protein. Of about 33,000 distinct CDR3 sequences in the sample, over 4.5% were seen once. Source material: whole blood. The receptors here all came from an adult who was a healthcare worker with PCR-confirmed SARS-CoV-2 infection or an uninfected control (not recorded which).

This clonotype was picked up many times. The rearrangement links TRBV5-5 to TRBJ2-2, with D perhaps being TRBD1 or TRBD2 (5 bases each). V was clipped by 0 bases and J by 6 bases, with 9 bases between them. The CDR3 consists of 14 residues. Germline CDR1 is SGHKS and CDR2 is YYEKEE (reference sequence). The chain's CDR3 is CASSLVRGSGELFF. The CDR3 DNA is TGTGCCAGCAGCTTGGTCCGGGGCTCCGGGGAGCTGTTTTTT.

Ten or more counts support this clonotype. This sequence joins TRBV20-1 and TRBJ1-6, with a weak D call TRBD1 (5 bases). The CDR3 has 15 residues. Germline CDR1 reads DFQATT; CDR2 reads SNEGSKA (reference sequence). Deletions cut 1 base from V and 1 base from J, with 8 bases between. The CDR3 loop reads CSARGGVSYNSPLHF. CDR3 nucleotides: TGCAGTGCTAGAGGGGGGGTGTCCTATAATTCACCCCTCCACTTT.

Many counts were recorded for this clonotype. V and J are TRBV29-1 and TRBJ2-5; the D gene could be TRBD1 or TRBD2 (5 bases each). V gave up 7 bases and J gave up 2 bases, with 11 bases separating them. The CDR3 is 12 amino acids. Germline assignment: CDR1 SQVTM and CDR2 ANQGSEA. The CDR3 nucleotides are TGCAGCGCCCGGGACGGTCAAGAGACCCAGTACTTC. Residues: CSARDGQETQYF.

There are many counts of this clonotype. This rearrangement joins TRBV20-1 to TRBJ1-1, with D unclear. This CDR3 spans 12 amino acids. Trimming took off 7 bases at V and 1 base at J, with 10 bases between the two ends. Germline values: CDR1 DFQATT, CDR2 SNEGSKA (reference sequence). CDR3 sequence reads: CSVTPTNTEAFF. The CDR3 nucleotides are TGCAGTGTAACCCCTACGAACACTGAAGCTTTCTTT.

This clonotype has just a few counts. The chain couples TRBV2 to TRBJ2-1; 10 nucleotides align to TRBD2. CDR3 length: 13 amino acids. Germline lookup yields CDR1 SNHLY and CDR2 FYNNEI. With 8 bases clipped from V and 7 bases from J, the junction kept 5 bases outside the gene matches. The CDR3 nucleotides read TGTGCCAGCGTGAGCGGGGGGGAAAATGAGCAGTTCTTC. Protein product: CASVSGGENEQFF. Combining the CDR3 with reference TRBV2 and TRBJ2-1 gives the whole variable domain EPEVTQTPSHQVTQMGQEVILRCVPISNHLYFYWYRQILGQKVEFLVSFYNNEISEKSEIFDDQFSVERPDGSNFTLKIRSTKLEDSAMYFCASVSGGENEQFFGPGTRLTVL.

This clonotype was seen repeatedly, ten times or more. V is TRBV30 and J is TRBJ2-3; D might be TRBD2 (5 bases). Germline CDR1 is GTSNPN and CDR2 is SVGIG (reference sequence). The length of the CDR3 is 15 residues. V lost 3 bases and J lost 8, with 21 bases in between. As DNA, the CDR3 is TGTGCCTGGAGCGGGGTGATCGCCCGTTTGGGTACGCAGTATTTT. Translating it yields CAWSGVIARLGTQYF.